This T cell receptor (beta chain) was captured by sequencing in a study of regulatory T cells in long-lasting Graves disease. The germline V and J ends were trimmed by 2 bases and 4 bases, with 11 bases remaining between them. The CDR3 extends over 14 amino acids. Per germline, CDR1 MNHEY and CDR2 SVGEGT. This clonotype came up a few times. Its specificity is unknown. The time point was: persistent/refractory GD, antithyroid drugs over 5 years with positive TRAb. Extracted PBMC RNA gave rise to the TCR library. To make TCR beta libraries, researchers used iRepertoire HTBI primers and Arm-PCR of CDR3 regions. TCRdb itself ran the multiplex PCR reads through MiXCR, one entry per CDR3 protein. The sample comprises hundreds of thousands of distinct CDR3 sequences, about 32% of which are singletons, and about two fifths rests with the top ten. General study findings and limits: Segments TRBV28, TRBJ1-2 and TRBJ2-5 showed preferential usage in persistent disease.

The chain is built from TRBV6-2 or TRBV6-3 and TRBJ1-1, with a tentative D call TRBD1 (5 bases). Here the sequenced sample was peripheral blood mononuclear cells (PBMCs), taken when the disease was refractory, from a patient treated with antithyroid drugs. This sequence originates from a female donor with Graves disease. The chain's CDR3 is CASSYGGVGTEAFF. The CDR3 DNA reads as TGTGCCAGCAGTTACGGAGGGGTTGGCACTGAAGCTTTCTTT.